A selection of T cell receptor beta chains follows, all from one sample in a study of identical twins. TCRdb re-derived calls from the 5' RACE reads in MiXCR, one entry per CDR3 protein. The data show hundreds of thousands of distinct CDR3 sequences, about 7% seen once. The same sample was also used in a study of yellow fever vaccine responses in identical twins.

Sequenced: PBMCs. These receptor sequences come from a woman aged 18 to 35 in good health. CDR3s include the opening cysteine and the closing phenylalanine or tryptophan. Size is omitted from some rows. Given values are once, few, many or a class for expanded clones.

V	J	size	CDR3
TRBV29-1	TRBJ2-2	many	CSVETGQREYAGELFF
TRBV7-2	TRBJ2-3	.	CASSLGEGVTDTQYF
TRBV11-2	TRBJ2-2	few	CASSLRLAGGEELFF
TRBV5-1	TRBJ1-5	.	CASSLVGEGGQPQHF
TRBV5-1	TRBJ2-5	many	CASSLDAGAQETQYF
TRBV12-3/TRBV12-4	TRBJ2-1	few	CASSLESGEPYNEQFF
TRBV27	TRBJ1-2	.	CASKYLGQGNYGYTF
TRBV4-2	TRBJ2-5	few	CASSQLSGTGFSIETQYF
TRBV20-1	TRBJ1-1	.	CSARDQGMNTEAFF
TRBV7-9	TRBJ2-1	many	CASSQGRNEQFF
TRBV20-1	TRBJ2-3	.	CCARAPGTSGAGTQYF
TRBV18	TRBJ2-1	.	CASSPILAGGYNEQFF
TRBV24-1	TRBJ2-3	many	CATSDLIGGTQYF
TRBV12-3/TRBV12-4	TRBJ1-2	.	CASSPRIQKRMGYTF
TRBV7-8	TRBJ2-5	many	CASRLLTGTTQETQYF
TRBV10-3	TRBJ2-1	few	CAISVTDRNNEQFF
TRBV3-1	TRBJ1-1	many	CASSRAAEAFF
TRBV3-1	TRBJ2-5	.	CASSPTGTFQETQYF
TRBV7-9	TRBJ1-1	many	CASSLSGNTEAFF
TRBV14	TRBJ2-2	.	CASSQDTSTSRNTGELFF
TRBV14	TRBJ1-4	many	CASSQSLNGEKLFF
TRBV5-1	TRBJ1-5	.	CASSRHLGRVQPQHF
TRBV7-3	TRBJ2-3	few	CASSSGGLGSDTQYF
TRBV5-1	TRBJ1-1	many	CASSLGYTNTEAFF
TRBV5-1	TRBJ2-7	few	CASSIETVLYEQYF
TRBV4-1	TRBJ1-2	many	CASSQGLKSLATDRNYGYTF
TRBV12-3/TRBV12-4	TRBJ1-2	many	CASSSTQGYGYTF
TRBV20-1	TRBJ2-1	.	CSAHPPGLAGNNEQFF
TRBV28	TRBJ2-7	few	CASSLGQLEQYF
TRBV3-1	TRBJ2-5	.	CASSQSDRKETQYF
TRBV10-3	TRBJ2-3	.	CAITDGRESTDTQYF
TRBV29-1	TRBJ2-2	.	CSVFVAGGELFF
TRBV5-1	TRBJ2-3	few	CASSQERERTDTQYF
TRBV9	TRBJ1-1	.	CASSPLGGGSPANEAFF
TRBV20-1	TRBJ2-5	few	CSARGREGKETQYF
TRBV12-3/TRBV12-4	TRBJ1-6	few	CASSLYLNSPLHF
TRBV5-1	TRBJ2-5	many	CASSLNTGPKETQYF
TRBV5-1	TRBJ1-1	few	CASKLTESTEAFF
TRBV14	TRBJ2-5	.	CASSQEGAWDYQETQYF
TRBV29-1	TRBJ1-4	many	CSANRDRGEKLFF
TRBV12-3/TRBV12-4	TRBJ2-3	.	CASSPGTSGGNPTDTQYF
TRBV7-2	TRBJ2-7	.	CASSLDVTSATYEQYF
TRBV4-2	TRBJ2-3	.	CASSQGGRAHTSDTQYF
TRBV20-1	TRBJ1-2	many	CSARDRGYTF
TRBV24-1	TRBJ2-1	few	CATSDSGTLNEQFF
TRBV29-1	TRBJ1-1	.	CSVTPYNLNTEAFF
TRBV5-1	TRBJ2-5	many	CASSLGLAGLKETQYF
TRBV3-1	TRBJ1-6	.	CASSHGQGNSPLHF
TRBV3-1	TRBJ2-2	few	CASSHRGRIGELFF
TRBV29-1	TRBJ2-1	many	CSVTSGVYNEQFF
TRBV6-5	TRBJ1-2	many	CASSYSGMGYITGYTF
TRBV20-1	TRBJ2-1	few	CSARDKDSRNEQFF
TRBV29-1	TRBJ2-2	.	CSAINGALNTGELFF